A selection of T cell receptor beta chains follows, all from one sample in a study of T cell responses to AZD1222 COVID-19 vaccine. TCRdb's copy holds only in-frame clones and misses some; the assay was immunoSEQ multiplex PCR. The profile shows about 84,000 clones, 80% to 90% of them singletons. Here the sequenced sample was peripheral blood, taken 28 days after the second AZD1222 dose. These receptor sequences come from an adult who received the AZD1222 COVID-19 vaccine. The CDR3 runs from the conserved cysteine through the conserved F or W. A D gene is named only where the DNA matches it firmly. Size tells how often a clone was seen (once, few, many) or the class of an expanded clone, and some rows leave it out.

13 | TRBJ1-1 | TRBV7-9 | - | - | CASSFWGDTEAFF | TGTGCCAGCAGCTTTTGGGGGGACACTGAAGCTTTCTTT
17 | TRBJ2-5 | TRBV3-1/TRBV3-2 | - | TRBD2 | CASSQRSCGRVQETQYF | TGTGCCAGCAGCCAGAGGAGTTGCGGGAGGGTCCAAGAGACCCAGTACTTC
14 | TRBJ1-1 | TRBV11-2 | - | - | CASSLRPLGTEAFF | TGTGCCAGCAGCTTAAGGCCTTTGGGCACTGAAGCTTTCTTT
13 | TRBJ1-3 | TRBV12-3/TRBV12-4 | - | TRBD1 | CASSPTTGTTIYF | TGTGCCAGCAGCCCTACGACAGGGACCACCATATATTTT
19 | TRBJ2-3 | TRBV4-1 | - | TRBD2 | CASSPGLAGSDISTDTQYF | TGCGCCAGCAGCCCCGGACTAGCTGGAAGCGACATAAGCACAGATACGCAGTATTTT
18 | TRBJ2-2 | TRBV24-1 | - | - | CATSDLFSAGSEGGELFF | TGTGCCACCAGTGATTTGTTTTCGGCGGGGTCTGAGGGCGGGGAGCTGTTTTTT
15 | TRBJ1-3 | TRBV7-9 | - | - | CASSFQGFSGNTIYF | TGTGCCAGCAGCTTTCAGGGGTTCTCTGGAAACACCATATATTTT
16 | TRBJ1-4 | TRBV7-2 | - | - | CASSLTRGRTNEKLFF | TGTGCCAGCAGCTTAACTAGAGGACGGACTAATGAAAAACTGTTTTTT
14 | TRBJ1-6 | TRBV6-6 | - | TRBD1 | CASSPGQVNSPLHF | TGTGCCAGCAGCCCGGGACAGGTTAATTCACCCCTCCACTTT
15 | TRBJ2-5 | TRBV29-1 | few | TRBD2 | CSAERGSGPQETQYF | TGCAGCGCTGAGCGCGGGAGTGGACCCCAAGAGACCCAGTACTTC
13 | TRBJ2-1 | TRBV11-3 | - | - | CASSTIGNGEQFF | TGTGCCAGCAGCACTATTGGGAATGGCGAGCAGTTCTTC
13 | TRBJ2-4 | TRBV20-1 | - | - | CSAIEGGRDIQYF | TGCAGTGCTATTGAGGGGGGTCGGGACATTCAGTACTTC
14 | TRBJ1-2 | TRBV2 | few | - | CASSGTGSNYGYTF | TGTGCCAGCAGTGGTACAGGATCTAACTATGGCTACACCTTC
16 | TRBJ2-4 | TRBV19 | once | - | CASSPRRTLAKNIQYF | TGTGCCAGTAGTCCTCGACGTACTCTAGCCAAAAACATTCAGTACTTC
16 | TRBJ2-7 | TRBV11-1 | - | - | CASSLSARPNSYEQYF | TGTGCCAGCAGCTTATCCGCCCGACCGAATTCCTACGAGCAGTACTTC
16 | TRBJ2-3 | TRBV30 | - | - | CASSPGGRLSTDTQYF | TGTGCCTCCTCGCCGGGGGGCAGACTAAGCACAGATACGCAGTATTTT
14 | TRBJ1-3 | TRBV5-1 | - | - | CASSLMGSGNTIYF | TGCGCCAGCAGCTTGATGGGCTCCGGAAACACCATATATTTT
13 | TRBJ1-2 | TRBV4-1 | - | - | CASSHLGLDGYTF | TGCGCCAGCAGCCATTTAGGGTTAGATGGCTACACCTTC
17 | TRBJ1-1 | TRBV4-3 | - | TRBD1 | CASSQGGTGEWSTEAFF | TGCGCCAGCAGCCAAGGGGGGACAGGGGAATGGAGCACTGAAGCTTTCTTT
16 | TRBJ1-4 | TRBV19 | - | - | CASSIHPLATNEKLFF | TGTGCCAGTAGTATTCACCCCTTAGCAACTAATGAAAAACTGTTTTTT
15 | TRBJ2-2 | TRBV7-9 | few | TRBD1 | CASSYWTGGYGELFF | TGTGCCAGCAGCTATTGGACAGGGGGCTACGGGGAGCTGTTTTTT
18 | TRBJ2-3 | TRBV4-3 | few | TRBD1 | CASSQERTGGYNTDTQYF | TGCGCCAGCAGCCAAGAGCGCACAGGGGGCTACAACACAGATACGCAGTATTTT
16 | TRBJ1-2 | TRBV19 | once | TRBD1 | CASQGSGTGSLRSYTF | TGTGCCAGTCAAGGGTCCGGGACAGGGTCTTTAAGGAGCTACACCTTC
15 | TRBJ1-3 | TRBV27 | once | - | CASSPNYAAGNTIYF | TGTGCCAGCAGTCCCAATTATGCTGCAGGGAACACCATATATTTT
13 | TRBJ2-2 | TRBV12-3/TRBV12-4 | - | - | CASSLNAFGELFF | TGTGCCAGCAGTTTAAACGCCTTCGGGGAGCTGTTTTTT
16 | TRBJ2-1 | TRBV14 | - | TRBD2 | CASSKPGTTVSNEQFF | TGTGCCAGCAGTAAACCCGGGACTACCGTCAGTAATGAGCAGTTCTTC
13 | TRBJ1-6 | TRBV4-2 | once | - | CASSQYVKSPLHF | TGTGCCAGCAGCCAATATGTGAAGTCACCCCTCCACTTT
15 | TRBJ1-6 | TRBV6-1 | once | - | CASSDSSGGNSPLHF | TGTGCCAGCAGTGACAGTTCCGGTGGGAATTCACCCCTCCACTTT
15 | TRBJ1-2 | TRBV5-4 | - | - | CASSSQFRLGYGYTF | TGTGCCAGCAGCTCTCAGTTTAGGTTGGGCTATGGCTACACCTTC
15 | TRBJ1-1 | TRBV15 | - | - | CATSRDRTRSSEAFF | TGTGCCACCAGCAGAGATCGGACGCGTTCGTCTGAAGCTTTCTTT
14 | TRBJ2-5 | TRBV19 | - | - | CASSSSGGAETQYF | TGTGCCAGTAGTAGCAGTGGGGGAGCGGAGACCCAGTACTTC
14 | TRBJ2-2 | TRBV3-1/TRBV3-2 | - | - | CASSPGQNTGELFF | TGTGCCAGCAGCCCCGGACAGAACACCGGGGAGCTGTTTTTT
13 | TRBJ1-1 | TRBV28 | - | - | CASEGEGDTEAFF | TGTGCCAGTGAAGGGGAGGGGGACACTGAAGCTTTCTTT
14 | TRBJ1-5 | TRBV10-3 | - | TRBD1 | CAISPGQGDQPQHF | TGTGCCATCAGCCCGGGACAGGGGGATCAGCCCCAGCATTTT
13 | TRBJ1-1 | TRBV19 | few | TRBD1 | CAARRQGATEAFF | TGTGCCGCTAGGCGGCAGGGGGCCACTGAAGCTTTCTTT
13 | TRBJ2-1 | TRBV19 | - | TRBD2 | CASRESGSNEQFF | TGTGCCAGTAGGGAAAGCGGGAGCAATGAGCAGTTCTTC
13 | TRBJ2-3 | TRBV6-5 | - | - | CASSYRTQDTQYF | TGTGCCAGCAGTTATCGGACCCAAGATACGCAGTATTTT
14 | TRBJ2-5 | TRBV9 | - | - | CASSVDGSQETQYF | TGTGCCAGCAGCGTAGATGGTTCCCAAGAGACCCAGTACTTC
14 | TRBJ2-1 | TRBV7-2 | few | - | CASSLPGLGDEQFF | TGTGCCAGCAGCTTGCCAGGCTTAGGGGATGAGCAGTTCTTC
16 | TRBJ1-6 | TRBV28 | few | - | CASSGSSGGQGRPLHF | TGTGCCAGCAGTGGATCATCCGGGGGTCAAGGGAGACCCCTCCACTTT
17 | TRBJ2-7 | TRBV14 | - | - | CASSQDLSPGYSYEQYF | TGTGCCAGCAGCCAAGATCTGTCGCCAGGGTACTCCTACGAGCAGTACTTC
15 | TRBJ2-3 | TRBV12-5 | - | - | CASGQPSGSTDTQYF | TGTGCTAGTGGTCAACCGAGCGGGAGCACAGATACGCAGTATTTT
16 | TRBJ1-6 | TRBV9 | - | TRBD1 | CASSVGTGVSGSPLHF | TGTGCCAGCAGCGTAGGGACAGGGGTTAGCGGGTCACCCCTCCACTTT
14 | TRBJ2-5 | TRBV7-9 | - | - | CASSPGKSQETQYF | TGTGCCAGCAGCCCAGGGAAAAGTCAAGAGACCCAGTACTTC
15 | TRBJ1-4 | TRBV3-1/TRBV3-2 | - | - | CASSHQWGRTEKLFF | TGTGCCAGCAGCCACCAGTGGGGGAGAACTGAAAAACTGTTTTTT
14 | TRBJ1-2 | TRBV7-2 | - | - | CASSPAPTGGGYTF | TGTGCCAGCAGCCCAGCCCCTACAGGCGGGGGCTACACCTTC
13 | TRBJ2-1 | TRBV11-2 | - | - | CASSLAAGSEQFF | TGTGCCAGCAGCTTAGCGGCCGGCAGTGAGCAGTTCTTC
15 | TRBJ1-6 | TRBV2 | - | - | CASSQQGMVNSPLHF | TGTGCCAGCAGCCAACAGGGAATGGTTAATTCACCCCTCCACTTT
15 | TRBJ1-5 | TRBV21-1 | - | - | CASSKGNYSNQPQHF | TGTGCCAGCAGCAAAGGGAACTATAGCAATCAGCCCCAGCATTTT
15 | TRBJ1-1 | TRBV6-5 | - | TRBD1 | CASSSYRGLNTEAFF | TGTGCCAGCAGTTCGTACAGGGGGCTGAACACTGAAGCTTTCTTT
14 | TRBJ1-2 | TRBV6-5 | - | TRBD1 | CASRGMGQSYGYTF | TGTGCCAGCAGGGGGATGGGACAGTCCTATGGCTACACCTTC
15 | TRBJ1-2 | TRBV6-2/TRBV6-3 | once | - | CASSLLGANGYGYTF | TGTGCCAGCAGTCTATTGGGGGCGAATGGCTATGGCTACACCTTC
12 | TRBJ1-6 | TRBV12-3/TRBV12-4 | - | - | CASSFPNSPLHF | TGTGCCAGCAGTTTCCCGAATTCACCCCTCCACTTT
14 | TRBJ2-3 | TRBV10-1 | - | TRBD2 | CACAWGTNTDTQYF | TGCGCCTGTGCATGGGGGACTAACACAGATACGCAGTATTTT
14 | TRBJ2-1 | TRBV6-5 | - | TRBD1 | CASGETGSYNEQFF | TGTGCCAGCGGGGAGACAGGGAGTTACAATGAGCAGTTCTTC
15 | TRBJ2-1 | TRBV5-4 | - | - | CASGVDPSSYNEQFF | TGTGCCAGCGGGGTTGACCCGAGCTCCTACAATGAGCAGTTCTTC